The rows below give T cell receptor beta chains drawn from one sample of a study of T cell repertoires in ileal Crohn's disease. TCRdb's copy holds only in-frame clones and misses some; the assay was immunoSEQ multiplex PCR. The data contain 30,000 or so clones, roughly three quarters of them seen just once; the ten biggest clones take up roughly 6%. Sequencing was done on a sample of ileal tissue. The receptors were gathered from an adult with Crohn's disease. The conserved cysteine and the conserved F or W are not part of the CDR3 here. Some rows mark clone size as missing; the rest say once, few, many or name a class of expanded clone.

j_call: TRBJ1-4; v_call: TRBV7-9; clone_size: NA; cdr3_aa: ASQGDVLF
j_call: TRBJ2-7; v_call: TRBV19; clone_size: NA; cdr3_aa: ASSIHYDGRAPYEQY
j_call: TRBJ2-2; v_call: TRBV11-3; clone_size: NA; cdr3_aa: ASSLGGTGELF
j_call: TRBJ2-5; v_call: TRBV4-1; clone_size: NA; cdr3_aa: ASSQGNRGGETQY
j_call: TRBJ2-2; v_call: TRBV27; clone_size: few; cdr3_aa: ASSPRPANTGELF
j_call: TRBJ1-1; v_call: TRBV7-2; clone_size: NA; cdr3_aa: ASSLNTLNTEAF
j_call: TRBJ2-1; v_call: TRBV6-5; clone_size: NA; cdr3_aa: ASSYETAYNEQF
j_call: TRBJ2-3; v_call: TRBV6-5; clone_size: once; cdr3_aa: ASTPPGTDTQY
j_call: TRBJ1-2; v_call: TRBV27; clone_size: NA; cdr3_aa: ASSLGGYDGYT
j_call: TRBJ1-1; v_call: TRBV7-9; clone_size: NA; cdr3_aa: ASSLVSVEAF
j_call: TRBJ1-1; v_call: TRBV20-1; clone_size: NA; cdr3_aa: SARDRKAF
j_call: TRBJ2-1; v_call: TRBV29-1; clone_size: NA; cdr3_aa: STSGTTNNEQF
j_call: TRBJ1-2; v_call: TRBV19; clone_size: NA; cdr3_aa: ASTGTGYGYT
j_call: TRBJ2-2; v_call: TRBV19; clone_size: NA; cdr3_aa: ASSIVQGASGELF
j_call: TRBJ2-1; v_call: TRBV5-1; clone_size: NA; cdr3_aa: ASSNSGGSTYNEQF
j_call: NA; v_call: TRBV23-1; clone_size: few; cdr3_aa: ASSQSLPGQGGDEQY
j_call: TRBJ1-5; v_call: TRBV7-9; clone_size: NA; cdr3_aa: ASSPGSVSNQPQH
j_call: TRBJ2-7; v_call: TRBV11-1; clone_size: NA; cdr3_aa: ASSFGGVGEKQY
j_call: TRBJ2-5; v_call: TRBV19; clone_size: NA; cdr3_aa: ASSTLRRTAQY
j_call: TRBJ2-1; v_call: TRBV5-6; clone_size: NA; cdr3_aa: ASSLIGFNEQF
j_call: TRBJ1-6; v_call: TRBV6-5; clone_size: once; cdr3_aa: ASSYGRDSPLH
j_call: TRBJ2-5; v_call: TRBV2; clone_size: NA; cdr3_aa: ASSEGEETQY
j_call: TRBJ1-5; v_call: TRBV28; clone_size: few; cdr3_aa: ASRVPQVGQPQH
j_call: TRBJ2-1; v_call: TRBV18; clone_size: NA; cdr3_aa: ASSSGVYNEQF
j_call: TRBJ1-2; v_call: TRBV11-2; clone_size: NA; cdr3_aa: ASSQDRGYGYT
j_call: TRBJ1-2; v_call: TRBV28; clone_size: NA; cdr3_aa: ASSPRDRGDYGYT
j_call: TRBJ2-3; v_call: TRBV18; clone_size: few; cdr3_aa: ASSPRTSGGTDTQY